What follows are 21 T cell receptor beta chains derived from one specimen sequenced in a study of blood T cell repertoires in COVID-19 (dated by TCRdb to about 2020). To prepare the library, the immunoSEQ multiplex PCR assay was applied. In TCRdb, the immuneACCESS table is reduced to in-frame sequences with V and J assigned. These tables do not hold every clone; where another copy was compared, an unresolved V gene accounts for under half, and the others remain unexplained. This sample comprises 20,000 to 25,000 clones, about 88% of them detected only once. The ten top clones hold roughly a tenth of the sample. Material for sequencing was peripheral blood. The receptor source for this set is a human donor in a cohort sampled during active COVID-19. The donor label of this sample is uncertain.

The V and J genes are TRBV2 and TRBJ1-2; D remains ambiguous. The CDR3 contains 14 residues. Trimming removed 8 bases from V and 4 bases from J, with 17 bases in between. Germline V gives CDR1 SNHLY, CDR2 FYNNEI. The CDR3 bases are TGTGCCAGCGCGGCGGACCCCCGGGGCTATGGCTACACCTTC. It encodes CASAADPRGYGYTF. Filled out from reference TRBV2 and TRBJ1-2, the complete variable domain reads EPEVTQTPSHQVTQMGQEVILRCVPISNHLYFYWYRQILGQKVEFLVSFYNNEISEKSEIFDDQFSVERPDGSNFTLKIRSTKLEDSAMYFCASAADPRGYGYTFGSGTRLTVV.

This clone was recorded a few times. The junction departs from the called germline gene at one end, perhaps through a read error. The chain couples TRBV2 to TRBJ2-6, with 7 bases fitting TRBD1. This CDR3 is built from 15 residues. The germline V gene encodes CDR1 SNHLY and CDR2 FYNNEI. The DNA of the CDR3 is TGTGCGAGCACAGGGGACCAGTCTGGGGCCAACGTCCTGACTTTC. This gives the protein CASTGDQSGANVLTF.

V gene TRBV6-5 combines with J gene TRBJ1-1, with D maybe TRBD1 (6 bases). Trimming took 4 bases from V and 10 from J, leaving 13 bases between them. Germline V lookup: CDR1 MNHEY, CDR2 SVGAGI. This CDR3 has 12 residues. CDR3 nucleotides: TGTGCCAGCAGTTCCGTCGACAGGAGAGCTTTCTTT. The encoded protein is CASSSVDRRAFF.

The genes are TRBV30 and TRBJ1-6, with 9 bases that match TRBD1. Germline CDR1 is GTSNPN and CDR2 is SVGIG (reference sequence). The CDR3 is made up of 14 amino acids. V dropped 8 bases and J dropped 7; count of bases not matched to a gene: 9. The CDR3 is CARRGDRANSPLHF. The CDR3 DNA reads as TGTGCCCGCCGGGGGGACAGGGCCAATTCACCCCTCCACTTT. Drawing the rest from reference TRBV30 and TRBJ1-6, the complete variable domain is SQTIHQWPATLVQPVGSPLSLECTVEGTSNPNLYWYRQAAGRGLQLLFYSVGIGQISSEVPQNLSASRPQDRQFILSSKKLLLSDSGFYLCARRGDRANSPLHFGNGTRLTVT.

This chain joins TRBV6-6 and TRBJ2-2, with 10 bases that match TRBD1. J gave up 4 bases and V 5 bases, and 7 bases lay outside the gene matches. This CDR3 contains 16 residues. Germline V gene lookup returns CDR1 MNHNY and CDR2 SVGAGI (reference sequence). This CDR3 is CASSPPGQGSTGELFF. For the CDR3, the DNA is TGTGCCAGCAGTCCCCCGGGACAGGGGAGCACCGGGGAGCTGTTTTTT.

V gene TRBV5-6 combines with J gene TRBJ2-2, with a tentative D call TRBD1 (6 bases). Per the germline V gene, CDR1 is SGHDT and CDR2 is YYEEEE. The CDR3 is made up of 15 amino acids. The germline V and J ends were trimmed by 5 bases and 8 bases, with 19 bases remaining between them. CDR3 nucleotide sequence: TGTGCCAGCAGGGACACAGGGAAGGTCTCGGGGGAGCTGTTTTTT. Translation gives CASRDTGKVSGELFF. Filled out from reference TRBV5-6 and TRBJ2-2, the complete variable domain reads DAGVTQSPTHLIKTRGQQVTLRCSPKSGHDTVSWYQQALGQGPQFIFQYYEEEERQRGNFPDRFSGHQFPNYSSELNVNALLLGDSALYLCASRDTGKVSGELFFGEGSRLTVL.

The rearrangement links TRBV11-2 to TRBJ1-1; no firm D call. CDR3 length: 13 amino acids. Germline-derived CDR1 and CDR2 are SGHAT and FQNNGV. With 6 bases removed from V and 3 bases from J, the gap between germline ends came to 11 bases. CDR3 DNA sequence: TGTGCCAGCAGTCCTAACCTGGACACTGAAGCTTTCTTT. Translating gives CASSPNLDTEAFF.

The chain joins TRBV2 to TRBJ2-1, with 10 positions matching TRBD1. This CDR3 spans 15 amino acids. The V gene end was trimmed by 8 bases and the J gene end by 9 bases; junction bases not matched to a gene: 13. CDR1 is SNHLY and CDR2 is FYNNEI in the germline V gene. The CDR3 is CASLRSGQGVGEQFF. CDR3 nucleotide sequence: TGTGCCAGCTTGCGTTCTGGACAGGGGGTGGGTGAGCAGTTCTTC.

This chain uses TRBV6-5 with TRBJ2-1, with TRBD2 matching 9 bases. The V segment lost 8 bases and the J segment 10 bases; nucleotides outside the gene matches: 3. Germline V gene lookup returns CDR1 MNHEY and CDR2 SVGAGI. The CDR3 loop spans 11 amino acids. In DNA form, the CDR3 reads TGTGCCAGCGGGACTAGCTTAGAGCAGTTCTTC. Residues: CASGTSLEQFF.

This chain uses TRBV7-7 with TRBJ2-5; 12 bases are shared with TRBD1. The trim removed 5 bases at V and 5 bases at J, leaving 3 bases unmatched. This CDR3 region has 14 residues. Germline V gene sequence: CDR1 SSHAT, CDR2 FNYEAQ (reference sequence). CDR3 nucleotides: TGTGCCAGCAGCCGGGACAGGGGGCACGAGACCCAGTACTTC. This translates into CASSRDRGHETQYF.

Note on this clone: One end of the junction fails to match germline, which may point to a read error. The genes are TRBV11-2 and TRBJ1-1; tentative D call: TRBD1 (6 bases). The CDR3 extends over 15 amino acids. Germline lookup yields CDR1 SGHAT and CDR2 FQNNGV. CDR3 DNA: TGTGCCAGCAGCATAGAGGGGGGAGCGAACACTGAAGCTTTCTTT. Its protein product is CASSIEGGANTEAFF.

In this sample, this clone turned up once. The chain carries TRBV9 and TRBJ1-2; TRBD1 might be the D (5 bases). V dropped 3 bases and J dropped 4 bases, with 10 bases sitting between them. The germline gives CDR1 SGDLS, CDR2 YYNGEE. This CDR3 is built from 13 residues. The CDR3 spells CASSAGGVYGYTF. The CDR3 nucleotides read TGTGCCAGCAGCGCCGGGGGAGTCTATGGCTACACCTTC.

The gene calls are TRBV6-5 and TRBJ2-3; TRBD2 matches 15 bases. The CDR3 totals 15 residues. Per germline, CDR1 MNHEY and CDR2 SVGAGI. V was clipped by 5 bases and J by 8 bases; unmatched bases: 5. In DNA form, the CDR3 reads TGTGCCAGCAGTCGGACTAGCGGGAGGGTGGGTACGCAGTATTTT. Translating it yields CASSRTSGRVGTQYF.

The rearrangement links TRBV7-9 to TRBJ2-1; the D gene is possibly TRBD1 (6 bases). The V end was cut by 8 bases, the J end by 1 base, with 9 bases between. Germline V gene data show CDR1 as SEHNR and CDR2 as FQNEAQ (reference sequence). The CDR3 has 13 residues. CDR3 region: CASSQGSYNEQFF. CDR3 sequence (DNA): TGTGCCAGCTCACAGGGATCCTACAATGAGCAGTTCTTC. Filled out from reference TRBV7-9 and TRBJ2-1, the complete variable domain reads DTGVSQNPRHKITKRGQNVTFRCDPISEHNRLYWYRQTLGQGPEFLTYFQNEAQLEKSRLLSDRFSAERPKGSFSTLEIQRTEQGDSAMYLCASSQGSYNEQFFGPGTRLTVL.

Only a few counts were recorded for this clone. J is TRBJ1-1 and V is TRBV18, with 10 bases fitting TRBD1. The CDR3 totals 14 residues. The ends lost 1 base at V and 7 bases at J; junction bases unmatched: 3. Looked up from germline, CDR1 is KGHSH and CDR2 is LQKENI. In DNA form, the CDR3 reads TGTGCCAGCTCACCACGACAGGGGGCTGATGAAGCTTTCTTT. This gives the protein CASSPRQGADEAFF.

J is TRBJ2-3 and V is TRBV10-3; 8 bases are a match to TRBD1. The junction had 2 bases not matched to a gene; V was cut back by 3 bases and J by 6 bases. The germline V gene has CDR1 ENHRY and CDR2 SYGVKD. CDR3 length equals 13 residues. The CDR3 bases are TGTGCCATCAGTGACAGGGGGCAGGATACGCAGTATTTT. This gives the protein CAISDRGQDTQYF.

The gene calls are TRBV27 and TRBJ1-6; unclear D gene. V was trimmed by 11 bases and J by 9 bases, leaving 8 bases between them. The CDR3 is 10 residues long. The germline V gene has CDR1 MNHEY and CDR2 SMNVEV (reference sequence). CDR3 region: CAAGGSPLHF. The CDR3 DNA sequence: TGTGCCGCGGGAGGTTCACCCCTCCACTTT.

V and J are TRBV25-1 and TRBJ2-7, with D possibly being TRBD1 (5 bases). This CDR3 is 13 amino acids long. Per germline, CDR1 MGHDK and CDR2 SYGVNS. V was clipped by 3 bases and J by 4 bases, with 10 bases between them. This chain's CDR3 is CASSDPRTYEQYF. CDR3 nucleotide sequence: TGTGCCAGCAGTGACCCCCGGACATACGAGCAGTACTTC.

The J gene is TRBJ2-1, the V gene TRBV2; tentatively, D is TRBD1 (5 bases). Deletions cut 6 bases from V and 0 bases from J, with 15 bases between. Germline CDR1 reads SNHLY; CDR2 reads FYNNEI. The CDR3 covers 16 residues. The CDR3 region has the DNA TGTGCCAGCAGCATCAAGGGGCGGAACTCCTACAATGAGCAGTTCTTC. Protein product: CASSIKGRNSYNEQFF.

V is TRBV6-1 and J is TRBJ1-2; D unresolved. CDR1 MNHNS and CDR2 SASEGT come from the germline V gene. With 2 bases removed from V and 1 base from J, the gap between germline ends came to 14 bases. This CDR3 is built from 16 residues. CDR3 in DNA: TGTGCCAGCAGTGAACAACCCCGTGGCGGTAACTATGGCTACACCTTC. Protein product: CASSEQPRGGNYGYTF.

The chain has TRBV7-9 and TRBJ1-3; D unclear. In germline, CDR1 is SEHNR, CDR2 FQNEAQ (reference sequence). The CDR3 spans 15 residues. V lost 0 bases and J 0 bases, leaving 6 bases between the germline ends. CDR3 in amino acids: CASSLAGSSGNTIYF. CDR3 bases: TGTGCCAGCAGCTTAGCAGGGAGCTCTGGAAACACCATATATTTT.